The T cell receptor (beta chain) under discussion was sequenced for a study of shared clonotypes between healthy human individuals (dated by TCRdb to the early 2020s). Regarding the study in general: A few men and a couple of women, aged 18 to 49 years, made up the cohort. Per donor, three plates each were used for CD4 naive and CD4 memory, two for CD8 naive, and one for CD8 memory. To increase sequencing depth and limit assay-specific biases, TCR repertoire library preparation and sequencing were carried out by different laboratories using diverse techniques. Blood TCR repertoires of a handful of healthy adults were deeply sequenced to estimate repertoire size and the extent of clonotype sharing between individuals. Leukapheresis yielded between about 0.85 and 9.5 billion PBMCs per donor. Broad study findings and their caveats: Sharing across a few donors was observed for approximately 5% of naive CD4, over 3% of naive CD8, 2% to 2.5% of memory CD4, and roughly 0.4% of memory CD8 clonotypes. Rarefaction of sorted-subset datasets indicated incomplete sequencing despite the large sequencing depth. Estimated clonotype richness was generally larger for naive than for memory subsets. Compared with non-shared clonotypes, the clonotypes found in all four sorted-subset donors had higher generation probabilities. The small number of donors limited the genetic and exposure-history diversity represented. Pairwise subsampling led to the expectation that sequencing depth would affect the degree of clonotype sharing among donors. Sampling was limited to blood, and TCR repertoires in tissue likely differ from TCR repertoires in blood.

TCR CDR3 regions were amplified from genomic DNA by multiplex PCR using the deep immunoSEQ assay. For each cell subset, the extracted genomic DNA was distributed evenly across all wells of several immunoSEQ 96-well plates, and each plate served as one replicate. For sorted subsets, each replicate PCR was loaded with approximately 190 ng genomic DNA, equivalent to roughly 30,000 T cell genomes. Purified libraries were measured with a Qubit 3.0 fluorometer, size-checked on a Bioanalyzer 2100, and measured again with the KAPA Library Quantification kit. Every immunoSEQ 96-well plate was sequenced on a dedicated single-read 150-cycle Illumina NextSeq 550 flow cell. Processing in the source paper ran as follows. Because only junctional sequences without quality scores were contained in the immunoSEQ output, filtering matching that applied to full-length reads could not be performed. Sequences were annotated with PyIR, a Python wrapper for IgBLAST v1.9, using IMGT germline references to assign V/J genes and CDR3. Reads with weak V/J assignments (E-value above 1e-6), missing CDR3, stop codons, out-of-frame junctions, or ambiguous translated residues were removed. A V3J clonotype was defined by an identical inferred V gene, J gene, and CDR3 amino acid sequence. To compute the percentage overlap between repertoires, the number of shared unique clonotypes was divided by the size of the smaller repertoire. Three approaches were used to assess repertoire richness: RTK rarefaction, the Chao1 estimator, and Recon v2.1 estimates of unobserved clonotypes. For all TCRbeta clonotypes obtained by the gDNA method from a few donors, generation probabilities were computed with OLGA. TCRdb's version of the immuneACCESS table is confined to in-frame rearrangements and falls short of the full clone set. An unresolved V gene accounts for under half of the shortfall where checked; the remainder is of unknown origin. D and trimming were read from the DNA, whereas the V and J calls and clone size are those reported in that table. The sample contains 2 million to 2.5 million clones, over 90% of them found a single time. The top ten constitute 0.35% to 0.5% of the sample.

A word on this clone: Its antigen remains undetermined. No quality values exist for individual bases; no much larger clone is one base distant.

The donors were healthy, HIV-negative adults with no recently reported acute infections or vaccinations. Every donor was a Caucasian adult living in Nashville, Tennessee, USA. CD4+ T cells were enriched through magnetic negative selection, after which naive cells were positively selected on CD45RA and the remaining negative fraction served as the memory subset. Blood was obtained by leukapheresis, after which PBMCs were separated by Ficoll-Histopaque density gradient centrifugation and cryopreserved in liquid nitrogen vapor phase. Purity and quantity of every magnetically sorted T cell population were checked by analytical flow cytometry. Genomic DNA was isolated from each sorted fraction and quantified by UV absorbance on a Nanodrop 2000c. V and J are truncated by 4 bases and 3 bases respectively, leaving an intervening sequence of 10 bases. Looking up the germline V gene yields CDR1 MNHNS and CDR2 SASEGT. The CDR3 measures 14 amino acids from cysteine to phenylalanine. Of the read, only the CDR3 DNA is kept; its 42 bases are in frame from base 1.

The V and J segments used are TRBV6-1 and TRBJ2-1; the D gene cannot be resolved reliably. The source material was naive CD4+ T cells from PBMCs. The cell subset or site label corresponds to: CD45RA+ positively selected. This sequence was found in a man in his late teens or twenties in good health. Some clones in this sample may be carry-over from other donors' samples. The nucleotide sequence is TGTGCCAGCAGTGTTCAAACTCTCTACAATGAGCAGTTCTTC. Translated, it gives CASSVQTLYNEQFF.